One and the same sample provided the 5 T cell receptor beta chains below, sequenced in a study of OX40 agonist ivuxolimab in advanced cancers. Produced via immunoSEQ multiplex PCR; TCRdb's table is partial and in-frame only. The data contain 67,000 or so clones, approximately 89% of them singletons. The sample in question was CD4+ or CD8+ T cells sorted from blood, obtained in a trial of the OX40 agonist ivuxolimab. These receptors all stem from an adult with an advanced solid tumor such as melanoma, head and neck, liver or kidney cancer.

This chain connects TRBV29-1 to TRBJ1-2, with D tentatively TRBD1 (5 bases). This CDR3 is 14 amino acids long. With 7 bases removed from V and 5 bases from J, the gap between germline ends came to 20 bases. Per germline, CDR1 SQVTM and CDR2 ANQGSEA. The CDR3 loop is CSGFITGREYGYTF. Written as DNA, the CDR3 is TGCAGCGGGTTTATAACGGGGCGCGAGTATGGCTACACCTTC. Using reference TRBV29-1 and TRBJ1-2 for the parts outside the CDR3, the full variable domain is SAVISQKPSRDICQRGTSLTIQCQVDSQVTMMFWYRQQPGQSLTLIATANQGSEATYESGFVIDKFPISRPNLTFSTLTVSNMSPEDSSIYLCSGFITGREYGYTFGSGTRLTVV.

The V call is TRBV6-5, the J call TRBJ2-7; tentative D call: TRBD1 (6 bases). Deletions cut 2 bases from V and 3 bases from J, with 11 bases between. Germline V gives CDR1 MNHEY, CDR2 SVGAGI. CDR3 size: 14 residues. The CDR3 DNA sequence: TGTGCCAGCAGTTACAGCGACAGGAGCTACGAGCAGTACTTC. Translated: CASSYSDRSYEQYF.

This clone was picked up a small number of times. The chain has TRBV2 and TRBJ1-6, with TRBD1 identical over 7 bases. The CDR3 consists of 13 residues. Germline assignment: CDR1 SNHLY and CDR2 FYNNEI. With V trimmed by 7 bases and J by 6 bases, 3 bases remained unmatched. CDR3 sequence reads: CASTRGPNSPLHF. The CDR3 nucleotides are TGTGCCAGCACGAGGGGGCCTAATTCACCCCTCCACTTT. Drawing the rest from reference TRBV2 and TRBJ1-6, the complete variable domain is EPEVTQTPSHQVTQMGQEVILRCVPISNHLYFYWYRQILGQKVEFLVSFYNNEISEKSEIFDDQFSVERPDGSNFTLKIRSTKLEDSAMYFCASTRGPNSPLHFGNGTRLTVT.

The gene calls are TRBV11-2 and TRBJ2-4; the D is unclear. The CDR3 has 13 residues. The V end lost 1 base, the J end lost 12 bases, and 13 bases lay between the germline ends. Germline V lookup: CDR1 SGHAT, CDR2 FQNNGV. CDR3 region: CASSLASPSPQYF. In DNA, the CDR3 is TGTGCCAGCAGCTTAGCGTCCCCCTCCCCTCAGTACTTC.

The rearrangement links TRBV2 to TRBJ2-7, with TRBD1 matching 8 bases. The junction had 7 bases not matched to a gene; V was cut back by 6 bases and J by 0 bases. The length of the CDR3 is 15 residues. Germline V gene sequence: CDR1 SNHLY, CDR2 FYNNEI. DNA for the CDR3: TGTGCCAGCAGGCCCGGACAGGGCCTCTCCTACGAGCAGTACTTC. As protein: CASRPGQGLSYEQYF. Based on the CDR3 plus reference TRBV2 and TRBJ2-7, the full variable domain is EPEVTQTPSHQVTQMGQEVILRCVPISNHLYFYWYRQILGQKVEFLVSFYNNEISEKSEIFDDQFSVERPDGSNFTLKIRSTKLEDSAMYFCASRPGQGLSYEQYFGPGTRLTVT.